The rows below give T cell receptor beta chains drawn from one sample of a study of blood T cell repertoires in COVID-19. Sequencing used immunoSEQ multiplex PCR; TCRdb keeps in-frame clones, though not all of them. The repertoire holds around 300,000 clones, with about nine tenths as singletons. Sequenced sample: peripheral blood. Receptors were obtained from a woman aged 40 to 50 who had recovered from COVID-19. The CDR3 runs from the conserved cysteine through the conserved F or W. D genes are given only for firm matches. Rows give clone size only sometimes, using once, few, many, or a class for an expanded clone.

clone size: .; J gene: TRBJ1-4; D gene: TRBD1; V gene: TRBV11-3; CDR3 DNA: TGTGCCAGCAGCTTAGAGGGACAGGCCAATGAAAAACTGTTTTTT; CDR3 protein: CASSLEGQANEKLFF
clone size: .; J gene: TRBJ1-6; D gene: .; V gene: TRBV14; CDR3 DNA: TGTGCCAGCAGCCAAAGGGGGAGTAGTTCACCCCTCCACTTT; CDR3 protein: CASSQRGSSSPLHF
clone size: .; J gene: TRBJ2-7; D gene: TRBD2; V gene: TRBV7-9; CDR3 DNA: TGTGCCAGCAGCTCGACCCCCGGGACTAGCGGGATCTACGAGCAGTACTTC; CDR3 protein: CASSSTPGTSGIYEQYF
clone size: .; J gene: TRBJ2-2; D gene: TRBD1; V gene: TRBV28; CDR3 DNA: TGTGCCAGCAGTTACAGGGGAGTTGGGACCGGGGAGCTGTTTTTT; CDR3 protein: CASSYRGVGTGELFF
clone size: .; J gene: TRBJ2-3; D gene: TRBD2; V gene: TRBV6-6; CDR3 DNA: TGTGCCAGCACGATAGCGGGGGGGGGCACAGATACGCAGTATTTT; CDR3 protein: CASTIAGGGTDTQYF
clone size: .; J gene: TRBJ1-5; D gene: .; V gene: TRBV5-8; CDR3 DNA: TGTGCCAGCAGCTTGATGGGGGGAGAGCTTCAGCCCCAGCATTTT; CDR3 protein: CASSLMGGELQPQHF
clone size: .; J gene: TRBJ1-6; D gene: .; V gene: TRBV4-1; CDR3 DNA: TGCGCCAGCAGCCAAGACCCCATGAGCTCCTATAATTCACCCCTCCACTTT; CDR3 protein: CASSQDPMSSYNSPLHF
clone size: .; J gene: TRBJ2-3; D gene: TRBD2; V gene: TRBV7-6; CDR3 DNA: TGTGCCAGCAGCCGGCCGGCACTTTGGACTAGCGCTGCGGGGACAGATACGCAGTATTTT; CDR3 protein: CASSRPALWTSAAGTDTQYF
clone size: once; J gene: TRBJ2-1; D gene: TRBD2; V gene: TRBV2; CDR3 DNA: TGTGCCAGCAGCCGACTAGCGGGAGGGCCCAATGAGCAGTTCTTC; CDR3 protein: CASSRLAGGPNEQFF
clone size: .; J gene: TRBJ1-2; D gene: .; V gene: TRBV5-6; CDR3 DNA: TGTGCCAGCAGCGAGGGACTATCAGCCCAATATGGCTACACCTTC; CDR3 protein: CASSEGLSAQYGYTF
clone size: .; J gene: TRBJ2-2; D gene: TRBD2; V gene: TRBV9; CDR3 DNA: TGTGCCAGCAGCGTAGCTGGGCAAGCGGGAACTGGGGAGCTGTTTTTT; CDR3 protein: CASSVAGQAGTGELFF
clone size: .; J gene: TRBJ2-5; D gene: .; V gene: TRBV19; CDR3 DNA: TGTGCCAGTAGCGGACAGTACCAAGAGACCCAGTACTTC; CDR3 protein: CASSGQYQETQYF
clone size: .; J gene: TRBJ2-3; D gene: .; V gene: TRBV27; CDR3 DNA: TGTGCCAGCAGAAAGGTGTCGGGACAAAAATGGCAAGATACGCAGTATTTT; CDR3 protein: CASRKVSGQKWQDTQYF
clone size: .; J gene: TRBJ2-7; D gene: .; V gene: TRBV28; CDR3 DNA: TGTGCCAGCAGTTTATGGGGGCCCTACGAGCAGTACTTC; CDR3 protein: CASSLWGPYEQYF
clone size: .; J gene: TRBJ2-1; D gene: TRBD2; V gene: TRBV12-5; CDR3 DNA: TGTGCTAGTGGTTTCGGTCAGCGGGAACCCTACAATGAGCAGTTCTTC; CDR3 protein: CASGFGQREPYNEQFF
clone size: .; J gene: TRBJ2-1; D gene: TRBD2; V gene: TRBV4-1; CDR3 DNA: TGCGCCAGCAGCCAAGACCCCCCGGGACTAGCGGGAGACAATGAGCAGTTCTTC; CDR3 protein: CASSQDPPGLAGDNEQFF
clone size: .; J gene: TRBJ1-4; D gene: .; V gene: TRBV25-1; CDR3 DNA: TGTGCCAGCAGTGCCGGACAGCAGTCTCTAACCACTAATGAAAAACTGTTTTTT; CDR3 protein: CASSAGQQSLTTNEKLFF
clone size: .; J gene: TRBJ1-1; D gene: TRBD1; V gene: TRBV28; CDR3 DNA: TGTGCCAGCAGCCAACCGACAGGGTCCACTGAAGCTTTCTTT; CDR3 protein: CASSQPTGSTEAFF
clone size: .; J gene: TRBJ2-1; D gene: TRBD2; V gene: TRBV24-1; CDR3 DNA: TGTGCCACCAGTGCGGCGGGAGACCTTAGGGATGAGCAGTTCTTC; CDR3 protein: CATSAAGDLRDEQFF
clone size: once; J gene: TRBJ2-1; D gene: TRBD2; V gene: TRBV7-3; CDR3 DNA: TGTGCCAGCACCCCGACACCGGGACTAGCAGGCAATGAGCAGTTCTTC; CDR3 protein: CASTPTPGLAGNEQFF
clone size: .; J gene: TRBJ2-7; D gene: .; V gene: TRBV11-1; CDR3 DNA: TGTGCCAGCAGCCAATCGACAGGAAGTGAGCAGTACTTC; CDR3 protein: CASSQSTGSEQYF
clone size: .; J gene: TRBJ2-7; D gene: .; V gene: TRBV11-3; CDR3 DNA: TGTGCCAGCAGCTTAGATGCAGCTAGCGAGCAGTACTTC; CDR3 protein: CASSLDAASEQYF
clone size: .; J gene: TRBJ1-1; D gene: .; V gene: TRBV27; CDR3 DNA: TGTGCCAGCAGTTTACAGCGAAACACTGAAGCTTTCTTT; CDR3 protein: CASSLQRNTEAFF
clone size: .; J gene: TRBJ2-7; D gene: TRBD1; V gene: TRBV13; CDR3 DNA: TGTGCCAGCAGCCCCCGTGGACAGGGGTCGAGGGAGCAGTACTTC; CDR3 protein: CASSPRGQGSREQYF
clone size: few; J gene: TRBJ2-5; D gene: .; V gene: TRBV19; CDR3 DNA: TGTGCCAGTAGTATAGCGGGACACCAACAAGAGACCCAGTACTTC; CDR3 protein: CASSIAGHQQETQYF
clone size: .; J gene: TRBJ2-2; D gene: TRBD2; V gene: TRBV9; CDR3 DNA: TGTGCCAGCAGCTTCCTATCACTAGCGGGCGCCGGGGAGCTGTTTTTT; CDR3 protein: CASSFLSLAGAGELFF
clone size: .; J gene: TRBJ1-1; D gene: TRBD1; V gene: TRBV9; CDR3 DNA: TGTGCCAGCAGCGTAGTAACCACAGGGGTAGCTGAAGCTTTCTTT; CDR3 protein: CASSVVTTGVAEAFF
clone size: few; J gene: TRBJ1-1; D gene: TRBD1; V gene: TRBV16; CDR3 DNA: TGTGCCAGCAGCCAATCGCAGGGGGACACTGAAGCTTTCTTT; CDR3 protein: CASSQSQGDTEAFF
clone size: few; J gene: TRBJ2-3; D gene: TRBD1; V gene: TRBV3-1/TRBV3-2; CDR3 DNA: TGTGCCAGCAGCCAGGGACAGGGAGTCGGTCCAGATACGCAGTATTTT; CDR3 protein: CASSQGQGVGPDTQYF
clone size: .; J gene: TRBJ2-3; D gene: TRBD2; V gene: TRBV30; CDR3 DNA: TGTGCCTGGGTAGCGGGAGGGGCAGATACGCAGTATTTT; CDR3 protein: CAWVAGGADTQYF
clone size: once; J gene: TRBJ2-3; D gene: TRBD2; V gene: TRBV5-1; CDR3 DNA: TGCGCCAGCAGCTCGACTAGCGGGAGGGCCGTCGCAGATACGCAGTATTTT; CDR3 protein: CASSSTSGRAVADTQYF
clone size: few; J gene: TRBJ1-1; D gene: .; V gene: TRBV6-5; CDR3 DNA: TGTGCCAGCGGGAGATCTGAAGCTTTCTTT; CDR3 protein: CASGRSEAFF
clone size: .; J gene: TRBJ2-5; D gene: .; V gene: TRBV4-2; CDR3 DNA: TGTGCCAGCAGCCTCCGCTTGATGGGGGCGGGAGAGGGGAAAGAGACCCAGTACTTC; CDR3 protein: CASSLRLMGAGEGKETQYF
clone size: .; J gene: TRBJ2-1; D gene: TRBD2; V gene: TRBV9; CDR3 DNA: TGTGCCAGCAGCGTACTAGCGGCTAGCTCCTACAATGAGCAGTTCTTC; CDR3 protein: CASSVLAASSYNEQFF
clone size: .; J gene: TRBJ2-7; D gene: TRBD2; V gene: TRBV18; CDR3 DNA: TGTGCCAGCTCACCAGTTCGGCGGGAGAAGGGCGAGCAGTACTTC; CDR3 protein: CASSPVRREKGEQYF
clone size: once; J gene: TRBJ1-2; D gene: TRBD1; V gene: TRBV6-1; CDR3 DNA: TGTGCCAGCAGTGAATCGCCAGGGGGCGAAGGAGGCTACACCTTC; CDR3 protein: CASSESPGGEGGYTF
clone size: .; J gene: TRBJ2-3; D gene: .; V gene: TRBV18; CDR3 DNA: TGTGCCAGCTCACCACTCTTAGGCCGGGAGTCCCATACGCAGTATTTT; CDR3 protein: CASSPLLGRESHTQYF
clone size: .; J gene: TRBJ2-7; D gene: TRBD1; V gene: TRBV7-8; CDR3 DNA: TGTGCCAGCAGCGACGGGACAGGGAGCTACGAGCAGTACTTC; CDR3 protein: CASSDGTGSYEQYF
clone size: .; J gene: TRBJ1-2; D gene: .; V gene: TRBV5-4; CDR3 DNA: TGTGCCAGCAGCTTGGGGGGGCTAAAACATAGCTATGGCTACACCTTC; CDR3 protein: CASSLGGLKHSYGYTF
clone size: .; J gene: TRBJ2-5; D gene: TRBD1; V gene: TRBV25-1; CDR3 DNA: TGTGCCAGCAGTGAATATATCGGACAGGATGAGACCCAGTACTTC; CDR3 protein: CASSEYIGQDETQYF
clone size: few; J gene: TRBJ1-2; D gene: TRBD1; V gene: TRBV5-4; CDR3 DNA: TGTGCCAGCAGCTTGTCAGGGGGGTTCTATGGCTACACCTTC; CDR3 protein: CASSLSGGFYGYTF
clone size: .; J gene: TRBJ2-7; D gene: TRBD2; V gene: TRBV4-2; CDR3 DNA: TGTGCCAGCAGCCAAGCGGTAGCGGGGGACTACGAGCAGTACTTC; CDR3 protein: CASSQAVAGDYEQYF
clone size: .; J gene: TRBJ2-3; D gene: TRBD2; V gene: TRBV18; CDR3 DNA: TGTGCCAGCTCACGAAATAGCGGGAGGACAGATACGCAGTATTTT; CDR3 protein: CASSRNSGRTDTQYF
clone size: .; J gene: TRBJ2-3; D gene: TRBD2; V gene: TRBV6-6; CDR3 DNA: TGTGCCAGCAGTAGCGGGAGGGATCAGTCGACAGATACGCAGTATTTT; CDR3 protein: CASSSGRDQSTDTQYF
clone size: .; J gene: TRBJ2-7; D gene: TRBD2; V gene: TRBV19; CDR3 DNA: TGTGCCAGTAGTCAGCGGGGACTAGCGGGAGGACGCTACGAGCAGTACTTC; CDR3 protein: CASSQRGLAGGRYEQYF
clone size: .; J gene: TRBJ2-2; D gene: TRBD2; V gene: TRBV10-3; CDR3 DNA: TGTGCCATCAGACCGGGACTAGAGGTTGGTTCAAACACCGGGGAGCTGTTTTTT; CDR3 protein: CAIRPGLEVGSNTGELFF
clone size: .; J gene: TRBJ2-1; D gene: TRBD2; V gene: TRBV28; CDR3 DNA: TGTGCCAGCAGGCCCGGGACTAGCGGGAGACCCTCTGTTCTAGTGCAGTTCTTC; CDR3 protein: CASRPGTSGRPSVLVQFF
clone size: .; J gene: TRBJ2-3; D gene: .; V gene: TRBV5-8; CDR3 DNA: TGTGCCAGCAGCTTGTATTGGGCTTCCGGGAGTGCAGATACGCAGTATTTT; CDR3 protein: CASSLYWASGSADTQYF
clone size: .; J gene: TRBJ1-1; D gene: .; V gene: TRBV6-6; CDR3 DNA: TGTGCCAGCAGTTACCGTGGGGCTGGCACTGAAGCTTTCTTT; CDR3 protein: CASSYRGAGTEAFF